What follows describes a single TCR beta chain. These data originate in a study of technical replicates of blood from a handful of donors. This table comes from immunoSEQ multiplex PCR, and its TCRdb copy is limited to in-frame clones, with some not included. Of about 90,000 clones listed, around 92% are singletons. The CDR3 length is 15 residues. The V gene lost 4 bases and the J gene lost 0 bases, with 10 bases spanning the gap. Germline CDR1 MNHNS, CDR2 SASEGT. This TCR came from a human donor in good health. The chain joins TRBV6-1 to TRBJ1-5; D gene uncertain. Sequencing input: T cells isolated from PBMCs. CDR3 sequence: CASSGEAYSNQPQHF. Here the CDR3 DNA reads TGTGCCAGCAGTGGCGAAGCCTATAGCAATCAGCCCCAGCATTTT.